This is a list of T cell receptor beta chains from one sample in a study of cytomegalovirus exposure and HLA in healthy donors. Generated by immunoSEQ multiplex PCR, the TCRdb table keeps only in-frame clones and is missing some. This table has tens of thousands of clones, roughly 97% appearing once. The source material was PBMCs. These receptor sequences come from a man aged 18 to 30 in good health and CMV-seronegative. CDR3s include the opening cysteine and the closing phenylalanine or tryptophan. Each record gives: D gene, J gene, V gene, clone size, CDR3 DNA, CDR3 protein. A D gene is named only where the DNA matches it firmly. Clone size is given for some rows only: seen once, a few or many times, or a class if the clone is expanded.

>TRBD2|TRBJ2-1|TRBV6-5|-
TGTGCCAGCAGATGGACTAGTAGTGGGCGGAATGAGCAGTTCTTC
CASRWTSSGRNEQFF
>TRBD1|TRBJ2-1|TRBV6-1|-
TGTGCCAGCGGCGACGACAGGGGTTCCTACAATGAGCAGTTCTTC
CASGDDRGSYNEQFF
>-|TRBJ1-1|TRBV19|-
TGTGCCAGTAGTAGCCCCTTGGCGGGCTCGATGAACACTGAAGCTTTCTTT
CASSSPLAGSMNTEAFF
>TRBD2|TRBJ2-3|TRBV7-9|once
TGTGCCAGCAGCCCGACTAGCGGGAGTGGCACAGATACGCAGTATTTT
CASSPTSGSGTDTQYF
>TRBD1|TRBJ2-7|TRBV5-5|-
TGTGCCAGCAGCGGCGAGGACAGGACCGGGTACGAGCAGTACTTC
CASSGEDRTGYEQYF
>TRBD1|TRBJ1-4|TRBV28|-
TGTGCCAGCAACCCCGGACAGGGGACGTGGAAACTGTTTTTT
CASNPGQGTWKLFF
>TRBD1|TRBJ1-6|TRBV19|-
TGTGCCAGTAGTATCGATCCCCAGGGACAGGCACCCCTCCACTTT
CASSIDPQGQAPLHF
>-|TRBJ2-5|TRBV9|-
TGTGCCAGCAGCGCCTTCTCTCAGGGAGGAGAGACCCAGTACTTC
CASSAFSQGGETQYF
>TRBD1|TRBJ2-2|TRBV7-9|-
TGTGCCAGCAGCTTAGGGTCGAGACAGGGGGGCACCGGGGAGCTGTTTTTT
CASSLGSRQGGTGELFF
>-|TRBJ1-1|TRBV7-9|-
TGTGCCAGCCGGAGGGGCACTGAAGCTTTCTTT
CASRRGTEAFF
>TRBD2|TRBJ2-3|TRBV5-6|-
TGTGCCAGCAGCTTCTGGCGGGAGGGCCTAGATACGCAGTATTTT
CASSFWREGLDTQYF
>-|TRBJ1-1|TRBV6-6|-
TGTGCCAGCAGTTACGAGGGTTTGGGGGAAGCTTTCTTT
CASSYEGLGEAFF
>-|TRBJ1-1|TRBV6-6|-
TGTGCCAGCAGTTACAGGGGGACGAACACTGAAGCTTTCTTT
CASSYRGTNTEAFF
>TRBD1|TRBJ1-2|TRBV6-5|-
TGTGCCAGCAGTTACCGGGGACAGGGTTATGGCTACACCTTC
CASSYRGQGYGYTF
>-|TRBJ2-5|TRBV6-1|-
TGTGCCAGCAGGACAGGCGACCAAGAGACCCAGTACTTC
CASRTGDQETQYF
>TRBD1|TRBJ2-7|TRBV2|-
TGTGCCAGCAGTGAATCCAGGACAGGGTCCTACGAGCAGTACTTC
CASSESRTGSYEQYF
>-|TRBJ1-2|TRBV10-3|-
TGTGCCATCAGTGAGTCGGGCGGGAACTATGGCTACACCTTC
CAISESGGNYGYTF
>-|TRBJ1-1|TRBV4-2|-
TGTGCCAGCAGCCAAGGAGTAAACACTGAAGCTTTCTTT
CASSQGVNTEAFF
>TRBD1|TRBJ2-7|TRBV27|-
TGTGCCAGCAGCCGACAGGGGAGCACCTACGAGCAGTACTTC
CASSRQGSTYEQYF
>TRBD1|TRBJ1-2|TRBV2|-
TGTGCCACAGACAGGGGTGGCTACACCTTC
CATDRGGYTF
>TRBD1|TRBJ1-2|TRBV6-1|-
TGTGCCAGCAGTGAGAGGTTGGGGACAGGGGTTGGTGGCTACACCTTC
CASSERLGTGVGGYTF
>TRBD2|TRBJ2-7|TRBV2|-
TGTGCCAGCAGTGCCCCCCGGGCTAGCGGGACCTCCTACGAGCAGTACTTC
CASSAPRASGTSYEQYF
>TRBD1|TRBJ1-1|TRBV5-1|-
TGCGCCAGCAGCTCGACAGGGGGCGACACTGAAGCTTTCTTT
CASSSTGGDTEAFF
>TRBD1|TRBJ2-1|TRBV27|-
TGTGCCAGCAGTGACAGGGGTGAGCAGTTCTTC
CASSDRGEQFF
>-|TRBJ1-3|TRBV14|-
TGTGCCAGCAGCCCGCGACTGGGAGAGGGGGACTCTGGAAACACCATATATTTT
CASSPRLGEGDSGNTIYF
>-|TRBJ1-1|TRBV5-4|-
TGTGCCAGCAGCGGGGGAGGAAAAAAAGCTTTCTTT
CASSGGGKKAFF
>TRBD1|TRBJ2-7|TRBV6-6|-
TGTGCCAGCAGTTCGGACAGGGACTCCTACGAGCAGTACTTC
CASSSDRDSYEQYF